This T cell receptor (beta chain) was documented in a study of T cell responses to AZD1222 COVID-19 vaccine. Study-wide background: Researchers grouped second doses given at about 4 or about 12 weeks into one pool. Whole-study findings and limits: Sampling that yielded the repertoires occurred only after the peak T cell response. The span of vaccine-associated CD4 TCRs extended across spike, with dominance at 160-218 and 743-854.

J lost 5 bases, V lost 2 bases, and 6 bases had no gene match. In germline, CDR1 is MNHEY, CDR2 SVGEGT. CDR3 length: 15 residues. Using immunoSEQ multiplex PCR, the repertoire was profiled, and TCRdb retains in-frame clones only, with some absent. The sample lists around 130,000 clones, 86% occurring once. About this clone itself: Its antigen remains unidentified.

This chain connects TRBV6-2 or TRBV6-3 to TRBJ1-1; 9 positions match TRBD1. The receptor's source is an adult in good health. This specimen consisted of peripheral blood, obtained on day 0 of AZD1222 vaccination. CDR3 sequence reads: CASSYDPDRGTEAFF. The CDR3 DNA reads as TGTGCCAGCAGTTACGACCCGGACAGGGGTACTGAAGCTTTCTTT.